The T cell receptor beta chain described here comes from a study of shared clonotypes between healthy human individuals. The CDR3 spans 15 residues. The germline V gene encodes CDR1 SGDLS and CDR2 YYNGEE. V was trimmed by 0 bases and J by 0 bases, leaving 7 bases between them. Donors were Caucasian adults residing in Nashville, Tennessee, USA. Libraries were prepared by immunoSEQ multiplex PCR; TCRdb keeps only in-frame clonotypes and omits some of them. The sample has fewer than 2.5 million clones, 80% to 95% seen once; the top ten hold 0.36%. The J gene is TRBJ2-1, the V gene TRBV9; no definite D call. Sequenced sample: naive CD4+ T cells from PBMCs. Noted subset: CD45RA+ positively selected. The sequence came from a man aged 18 to 29 in good health. Some clones in this sample may be carry-over from other donors' samples. CDR3 sequence (DNA): TGTGCCAGCAGCGTAGGGGCTTTCTCCTACAATGAGCAGTTCTTC. Translating gives CASSVGAFSYNEQFF. Together with reference TRBV9 and TRBJ2-1, the CDR3 gives the full variable domain: DSGVTQTPKHLITATGQRVTLRCSPRSGDLSVYWYQQSLDQGLQFLIQYYNGEERAKGNILERFSAQQFPDLHSELNLSSLELGDSALYFCASSVGAFSYNEQFFGPGTRLTVL.